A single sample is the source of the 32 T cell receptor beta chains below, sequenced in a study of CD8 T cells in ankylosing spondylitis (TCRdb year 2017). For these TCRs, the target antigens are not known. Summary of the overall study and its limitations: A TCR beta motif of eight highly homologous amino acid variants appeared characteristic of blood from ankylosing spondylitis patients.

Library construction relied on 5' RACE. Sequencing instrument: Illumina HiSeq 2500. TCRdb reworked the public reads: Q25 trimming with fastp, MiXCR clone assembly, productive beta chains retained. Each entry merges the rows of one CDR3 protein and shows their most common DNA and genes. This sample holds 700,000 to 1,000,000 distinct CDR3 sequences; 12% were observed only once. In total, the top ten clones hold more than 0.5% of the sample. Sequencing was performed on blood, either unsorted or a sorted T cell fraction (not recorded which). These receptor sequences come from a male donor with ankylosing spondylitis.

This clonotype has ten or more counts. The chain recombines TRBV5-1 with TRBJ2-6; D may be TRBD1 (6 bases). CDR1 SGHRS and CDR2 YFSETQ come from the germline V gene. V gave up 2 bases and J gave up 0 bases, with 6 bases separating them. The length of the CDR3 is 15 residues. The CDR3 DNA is TGCGCCAGCAGCTTACAGGGCTCTGGGGCCAACGTCCTGACTTTC. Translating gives CASSLQGSGANVLTF.

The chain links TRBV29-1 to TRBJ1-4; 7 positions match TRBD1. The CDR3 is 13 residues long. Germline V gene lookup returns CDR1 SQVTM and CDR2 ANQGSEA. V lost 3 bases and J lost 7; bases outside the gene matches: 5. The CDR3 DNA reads TGCAGCGTTGATGAGGGGGCCGGTGAAAAACTGTTTTTT. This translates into CSVDEGAGEKLFF.

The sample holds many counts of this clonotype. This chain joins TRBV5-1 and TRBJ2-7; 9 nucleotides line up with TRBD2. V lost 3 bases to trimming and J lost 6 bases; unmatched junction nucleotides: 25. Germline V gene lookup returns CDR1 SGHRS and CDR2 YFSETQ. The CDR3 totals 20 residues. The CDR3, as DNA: TGCGCCAGCAGCTGGAGGGGGCTAGCGGGGTTTGGAACACGTCCCCTCGAGCAGTACTTC. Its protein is CASSWRGLAGFGTRPLEQYF. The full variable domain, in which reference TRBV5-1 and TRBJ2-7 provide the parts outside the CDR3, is KAGVTQTPRYLIKTRGQQVTLSCSPISGHRSVSWYQQTPGQGLQFLFEYFSETQRNKGNFPGRFSGRQFSNSRSEMNVSTLELGDSALYLCASSWRGLAGFGTRPLEQYFGPGTRLTVT.

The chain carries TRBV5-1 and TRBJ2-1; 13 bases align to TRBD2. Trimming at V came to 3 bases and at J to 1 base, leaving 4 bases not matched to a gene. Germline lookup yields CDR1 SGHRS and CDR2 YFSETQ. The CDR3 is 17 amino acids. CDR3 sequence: CASSWTSGRRSYNEQFF. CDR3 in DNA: TGCGCCAGCAGCTGGACTAGCGGGAGAAGATCCTACAATGAGCAGTTCTTC.

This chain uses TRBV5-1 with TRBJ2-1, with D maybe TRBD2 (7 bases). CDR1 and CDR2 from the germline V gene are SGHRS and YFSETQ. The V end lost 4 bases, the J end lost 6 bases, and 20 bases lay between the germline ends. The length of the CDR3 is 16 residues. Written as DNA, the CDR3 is TGCGCCAGCAGCGGCCTGGGGGCGGGAGTAGTCAATGAGCAGTTCTTC. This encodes CASSGLGAGVVNEQFF.

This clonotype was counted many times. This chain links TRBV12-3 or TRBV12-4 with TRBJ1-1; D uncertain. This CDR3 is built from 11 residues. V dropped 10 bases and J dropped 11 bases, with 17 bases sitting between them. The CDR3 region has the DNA TGTGCCACCACAGAAATAGTAAGGGCTTTCTTT. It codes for CATTEIVRAFF.

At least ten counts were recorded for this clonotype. The DNA of the CDR3 is TGTGCCAGCAGCGCCTACGGTGGGGCAGAGTATGGCTACACCTTC. This sequence encodes CASSAYGGAEYGYTF. The chain carries TRBV7-8 and TRBJ1-2, with D perhaps TRBD1 (5 bases). Germline CDR1 SGHVS, CDR2 FQNEAQ. V was trimmed by 5 bases and J by 5 bases, leaving 18 bases between them. The CDR3 runs 15 residues.

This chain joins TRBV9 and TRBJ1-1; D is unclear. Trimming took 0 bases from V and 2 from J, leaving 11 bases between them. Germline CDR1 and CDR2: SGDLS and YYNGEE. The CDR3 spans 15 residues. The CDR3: CASSVGPLRNTEAFF. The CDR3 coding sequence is TGTGCCAGCAGCGTAGGTCCCCTACGAAACACTGAAGCTTTCTTT.

CDR3 amino acids: CASSPGGRDNSPLHF. The CDR3 nucleotides are TGTGCCAGCTCACCAGGAGGGAGAGATAATTCACCCCTCCACTTT. This rearrangement joins TRBV18 to TRBJ1-6; D remains ambiguous. With 2 bases removed from V and 5 bases from J, the gap between germline ends came to 10 bases. Germline assignment: CDR1 KGHSH and CDR2 LQKENI. This CDR3 has 15 amino acids. Together with reference TRBV18 and TRBJ1-6, the CDR3 gives the full variable domain: NAGVMQNPRHLVRRRGQEARLRCSPMKGHSHVYWYRQLPEEGLKFMVYLQKENIIDESGMPKERFSAEFPKEGPSILRIQQVVRGDSAAYFCASSPGGRDNSPLHFGNGTRLTVT.

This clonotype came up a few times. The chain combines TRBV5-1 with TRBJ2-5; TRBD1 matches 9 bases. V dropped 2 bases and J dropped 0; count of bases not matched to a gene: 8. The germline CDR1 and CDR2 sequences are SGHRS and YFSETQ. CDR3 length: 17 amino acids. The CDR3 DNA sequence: TGCGCCAGCAGCTTTGGGGACAGGGCCTCGTACCAAGAGACCCAGTACTTC. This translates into CASSFGDRASYQETQYF.

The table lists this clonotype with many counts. The CDR3 region is CSAGGIHSNQPQHF. The DNA for the CDR3 is TGCAGTGCGGGTGGCATTCATAGCAATCAGCCCCAGCATTTT. This chain links TRBV20-1 with TRBJ1-5; no reliable D call. The V and J ends lost 6 bases and 0 bases respectively, with 12 bases between them. The V gene's germline CDR1 is DFQATT and CDR2 SNEGSKA (reference sequence). This CDR3 is 14 amino acids long.

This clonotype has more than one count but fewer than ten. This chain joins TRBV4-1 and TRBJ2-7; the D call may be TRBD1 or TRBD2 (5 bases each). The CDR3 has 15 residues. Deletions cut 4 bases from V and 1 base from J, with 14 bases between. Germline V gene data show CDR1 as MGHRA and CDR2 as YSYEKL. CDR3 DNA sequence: TGCGCCAGCAGCCCATCCGGGACCTTTTCCTACGAGCAGTACTTC. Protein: CASSPSGTFSYEQYF.

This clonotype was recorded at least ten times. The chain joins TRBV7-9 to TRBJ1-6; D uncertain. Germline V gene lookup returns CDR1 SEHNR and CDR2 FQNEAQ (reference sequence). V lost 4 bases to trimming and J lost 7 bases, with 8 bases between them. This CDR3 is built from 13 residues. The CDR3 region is CASSSRSNSPLHF. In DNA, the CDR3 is TGTGCCAGCAGCTCCCGATCCAATTCACCCCTCCACTTT.

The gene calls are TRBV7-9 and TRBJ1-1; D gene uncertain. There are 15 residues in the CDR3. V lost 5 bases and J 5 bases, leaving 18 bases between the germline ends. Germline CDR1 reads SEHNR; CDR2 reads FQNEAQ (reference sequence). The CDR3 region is CASSQGQLGDTEAFF. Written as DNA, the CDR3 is TGTGCCAGCAGCCAAGGCCAGCTCGGGGATACTGAAGCTTTCTTT.

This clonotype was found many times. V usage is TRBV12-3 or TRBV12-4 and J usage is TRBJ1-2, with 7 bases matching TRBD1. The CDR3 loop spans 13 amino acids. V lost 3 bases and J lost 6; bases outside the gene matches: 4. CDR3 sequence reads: CASSLRQGDGYTF. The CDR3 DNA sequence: TGTGCCAGCAGTTTGAGGCAGGGGGATGGCTACACCTTC.

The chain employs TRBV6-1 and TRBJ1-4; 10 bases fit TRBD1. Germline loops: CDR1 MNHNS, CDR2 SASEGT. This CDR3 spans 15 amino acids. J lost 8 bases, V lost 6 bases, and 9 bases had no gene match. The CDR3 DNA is TGTGCCAGCAGAAGACCGGGACAGGGGAGGGAAAAACTGTTTTTT. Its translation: CASRRPGQGREKLFF.

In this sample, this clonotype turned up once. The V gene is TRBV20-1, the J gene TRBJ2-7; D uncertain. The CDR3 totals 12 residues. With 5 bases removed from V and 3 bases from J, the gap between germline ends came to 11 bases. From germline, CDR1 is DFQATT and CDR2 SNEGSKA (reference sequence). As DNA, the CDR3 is TGCAGTGCTTCTGTCAATATCTACGAGCAGTACTTC. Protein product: CSASVNIYEQYF.

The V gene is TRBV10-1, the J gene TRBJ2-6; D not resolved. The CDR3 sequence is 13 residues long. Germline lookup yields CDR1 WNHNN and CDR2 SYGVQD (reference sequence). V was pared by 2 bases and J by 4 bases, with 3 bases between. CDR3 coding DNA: TGCGCCAGCAGTGAGAACGGGGCCAACGTCCTGACTTTC. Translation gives CASSENGANVLTF.

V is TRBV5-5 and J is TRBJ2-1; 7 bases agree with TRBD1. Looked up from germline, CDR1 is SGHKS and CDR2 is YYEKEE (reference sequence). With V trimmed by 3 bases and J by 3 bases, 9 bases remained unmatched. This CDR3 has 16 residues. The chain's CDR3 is CASSSGTGQFYNEQFF. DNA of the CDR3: TGTGCCAGCAGCTCGGGGACGGGACAGTTCTACAATGAGCAGTTCTTC.

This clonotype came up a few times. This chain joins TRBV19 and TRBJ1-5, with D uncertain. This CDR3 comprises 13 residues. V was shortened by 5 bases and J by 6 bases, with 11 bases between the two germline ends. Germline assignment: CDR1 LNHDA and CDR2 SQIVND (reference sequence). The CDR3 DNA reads TGTGCCAGTAGTCGGGATGAAGCTCAGCCCCAGCATTTT. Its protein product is CASSRDEAQPQHF.

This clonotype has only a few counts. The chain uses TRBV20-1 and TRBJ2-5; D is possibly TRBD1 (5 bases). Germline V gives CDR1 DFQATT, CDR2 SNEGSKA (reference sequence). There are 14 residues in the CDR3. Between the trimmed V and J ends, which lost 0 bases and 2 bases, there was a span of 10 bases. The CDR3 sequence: CSARDFRDQETQYF. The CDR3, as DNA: TGCAGTGCTAGAGATTTCAGGGATCAAGAGACCCAGTACTTC.

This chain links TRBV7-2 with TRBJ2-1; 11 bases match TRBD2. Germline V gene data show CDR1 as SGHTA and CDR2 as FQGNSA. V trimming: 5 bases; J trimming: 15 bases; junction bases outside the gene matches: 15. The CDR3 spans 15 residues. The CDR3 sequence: CASSPRPTSGNAVFF. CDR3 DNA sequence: TGTGCCAGCAGCCCGCGTCCGACTAGCGGGAACGCGGTGTTCTTC.

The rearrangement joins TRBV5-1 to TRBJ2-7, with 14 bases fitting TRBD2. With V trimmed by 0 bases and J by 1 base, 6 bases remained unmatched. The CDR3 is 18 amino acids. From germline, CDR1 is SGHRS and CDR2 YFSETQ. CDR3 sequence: CASSLGLAGGPPSYEQYF. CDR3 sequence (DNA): TGCGCCAGCAGCTTGGGACTAGCGGGGGGGCCTCCGTCCTACGAGCAGTACTTC.

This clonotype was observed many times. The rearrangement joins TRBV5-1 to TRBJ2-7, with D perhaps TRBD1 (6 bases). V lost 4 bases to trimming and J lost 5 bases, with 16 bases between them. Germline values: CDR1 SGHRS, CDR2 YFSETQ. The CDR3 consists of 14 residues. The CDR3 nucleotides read TGCGCCAGCAGCGAACAGGGCGTCAGGGACGAGCAGTACTTC. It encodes CASSEQGVRDEQYF.

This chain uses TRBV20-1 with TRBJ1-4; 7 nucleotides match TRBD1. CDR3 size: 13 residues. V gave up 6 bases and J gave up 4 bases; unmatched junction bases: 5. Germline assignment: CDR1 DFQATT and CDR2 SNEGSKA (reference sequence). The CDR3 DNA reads TGCAGTGCCGAGGACAGGATTAATGAAAAACTGTTTTTT. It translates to CSAEDRINEKLFF.

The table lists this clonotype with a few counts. The CDR3 spells CSAPREVALYNEQFF. The CDR3 DNA sequence: TGCAGTGCCCCCCGTGAAGTTGCCTTGTACAATGAGCAGTTCTTC. The chain links TRBV20-1 to TRBJ2-1; no firm D call. Trimming took off 6 bases at V and 4 bases at J, with 19 bases between the two ends. The germline V gene has CDR1 DFQATT and CDR2 SNEGSKA (reference sequence). The CDR3 length is 15 residues.

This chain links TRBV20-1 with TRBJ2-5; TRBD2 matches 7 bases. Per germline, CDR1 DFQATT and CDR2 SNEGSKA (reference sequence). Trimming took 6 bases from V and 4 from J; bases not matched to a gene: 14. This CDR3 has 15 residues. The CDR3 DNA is TGCAGTGCGGGGAAGCCTAGCGGCCCGGGAGAGACCCAGTACTTC. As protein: CSAGKPSGPGETQYF.

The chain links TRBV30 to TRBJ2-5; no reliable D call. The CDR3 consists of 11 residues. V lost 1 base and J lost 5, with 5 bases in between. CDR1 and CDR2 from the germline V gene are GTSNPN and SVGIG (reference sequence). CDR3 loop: CAWSGAETQYF. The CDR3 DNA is TGTGCCTGGAGTGGGGCTGAGACCCAGTACTTC.

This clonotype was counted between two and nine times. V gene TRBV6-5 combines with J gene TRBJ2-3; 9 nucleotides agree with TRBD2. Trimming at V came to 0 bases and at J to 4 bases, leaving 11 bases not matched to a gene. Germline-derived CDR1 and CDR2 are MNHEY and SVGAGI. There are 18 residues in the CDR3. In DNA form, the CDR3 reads TGTGCCAGCAGTTACTCCCCCGCGCGGCGGGGGGGCCCAGATACGCAGTATTTT. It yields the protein CASSYSPARRGGPDTQYF.

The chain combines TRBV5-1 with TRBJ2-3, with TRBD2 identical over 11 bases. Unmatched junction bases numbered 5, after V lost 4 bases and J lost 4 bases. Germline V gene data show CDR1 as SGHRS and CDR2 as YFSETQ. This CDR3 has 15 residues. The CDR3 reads CASSVGLAGPDTQYF. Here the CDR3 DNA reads TGCGCCAGCAGCGTAGGACTAGCGGGCCCAGATACGCAGTATTTT.

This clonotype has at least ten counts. CDR3 bases: TGTGCCAGCAGTTACAGGGGGCAAGACAATCAGCCCCAGCATTTT. Protein sequence: CASSYRGQDNQPQHF. This sequence joins TRBV6-5 and TRBJ1-5; 7 bases line up with TRBD1. Trimming took 2 bases from V and 3 from J; bases not matched to a gene: 4. CDR3 length: 15 residues. Germline assignment: CDR1 MNHEY and CDR2 SVGAGI.

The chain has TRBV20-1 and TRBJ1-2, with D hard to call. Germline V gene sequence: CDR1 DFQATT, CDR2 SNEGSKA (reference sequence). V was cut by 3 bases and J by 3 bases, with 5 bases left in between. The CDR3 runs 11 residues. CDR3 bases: TGCAGTGCTAGCTGGGACTATGGCTACACCTTC. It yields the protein CSASWDYGYTF.